This T cell receptor beta chain was identified in a study of OX40 agonist ivuxolimab in advanced cancers. Study as a whole: Patients with hepatocellular carcinoma, melanoma, renal cell or head and neck cancer made up the dose-escalation patients.

Germline loops: CDR1 SGHVS, CDR2 FNYEAQ. CDR3 length equals 20 residues. The ends were cut back, 1 base at V and 8 bases at J, with 30 bases in the middle. Concerning this clone: Its antigen is unidentified.

Overall study results and limits: CD4+ and CD8+ blood T cells expanded clonally by week 6 at 0.1 to 3.0 mg/kg.

Profiled with immunoSEQ multiplex PCR; TCRdb holds only in-frame clones, not every one. The data hold tens of thousands of clones, with over 75% observed a single time. Patients were ruled out by autoimmune disease history or systemic immunosuppression. Blood sampling took place at baseline, cycle 4 day 1, and cycle 7 day 1. The receptor was isolated from an adult with an advanced solid tumor such as melanoma, head and neck, liver or kidney cancer. This material consisted of CD4+ or CD8+ T cells sorted from blood, taken in a trial of the OX40 agonist ivuxolimab. The J gene is TRBJ2-1, the V gene TRBV7-6; TRBD2 might be the D (7 bases). For the CDR3, the DNA is TGTGCCAGCAGCTTAGTGGGGGGGGCTAGCGCCGACGGACTAGTCGATGAGCAGTTCTTC. Translation: CASSLVGGASADGLVDEQFF.